Each of the 17 T cell receptor beta chains below was sequenced from the same sample in a study of preoperative IRX-2 immunotherapy in early breast cancer. Treatment described: preoperative locoregional IRX-2 cytokine immunotherapy. Libraries were prepared by immunoSEQ multiplex PCR; TCRdb keeps only in-frame clonotypes and omits some of them. The sample has around 30,000 clones, about 77% seen once. The sequencing here drew on lymph node tissue, taken before IRX-2 immunotherapy. These receptors were taken from a human donor with breast cancer.

This clone was detected only a few times. The CDR3 DNA reads TGTGCCAGCAGCTCCGGTGGCGTGACCAGCTCTGGAAACACCATATATTTT. Protein product: CASSSGGVTSSGNTIYF. This rearrangement joins TRBV11-3 to TRBJ1-3, with unresolved D. This CDR3 comprises 17 residues. Trimming took 4 bases from V and 0 from J, leaving 16 bases between them. Germline V CDR1 and CDR2: SGHNT, YENEEA.

This rearrangement joins TRBV6-8 to TRBJ1-1, with 9 nucleotides matching TRBD1. With V trimmed by 0 bases and J by 1 base, 12 bases remained unmatched. The CDR3 is made up of 19 amino acids. Germline CDR1 and CDR2: MNHGY and SAAAGT. CDR3 sequence: CASSYSKRGSDRGNTEAFF. The CDR3 bases are TGTGCCAGCAGTTACTCGAAGCGAGGATCGGACAGGGGGAACACTGAAGCTTTCTTT.

The rearrangement uses TRBV30 and TRBJ2-7, with 9 nucleotides matching TRBD2. The CDR3 has 18 amino acids. V lost 0 bases and J lost 5; bases outside the gene matches: 17. Germline V CDR1 and CDR2: GTSNPN, SVGIG (reference sequence). In DNA, the CDR3 is TGTGCCTGGAGTGTAAAGTCGGCGGGGGGGAATACCTACAACGAGCAGTACTTC. Translating it yields CAWSVKSAGGNTYNEQYF. Using reference TRBV30 and TRBJ2-7 for the parts outside the CDR3, the full variable domain is SQTIHQWPATLVQPVGSPLSLECTVEGTSNPNLYWYRQAAGRGLQLLFYSVGIGQISSEVPQNLSASRPQDRQFILSSKKLLLSDSGFYLCAWSVKSAGGNTYNEQYFGPGTRLTVT.

The chain uses TRBV9 and TRBJ1-5; D might be TRBD1 (6 bases). The V end lost 5 bases, the J end lost 4 bases, and 10 bases lay between the germline ends. This CDR3 region has 13 residues. Germline V CDR1 and CDR2: SGDLS, YYNGEE. In nucleotides, the CDR3 is TGTGCCAGCAGGAGGGGGTCGAATCAGCCCCAGCATTTT. Amino acids: CASRRGSNQPQHF.

As regards this clone: An end of the junction differs from the germline gene, which may be a read error. V usage is TRBV6-1 and J usage is TRBJ1-6; TRBD1 matches at 9 bases. CDR3 length: 17 amino acids. The germline CDR1 and CDR2 sequences are MNHNS and SASEGT. CDR3 sequence reads: CAISEATGGRGTSPLHF. The DNA of the CDR3 is TGTGCCATCAGTGAAGCAACAGGGGGCAGGGGGACTTCACCCCTCCACTTT.

The V gene is TRBV10-2, the J gene TRBJ1-1; no firm D call. The CDR3 consists of 15 residues. Germline CDR1 is WSHSY and CDR2 is SAAADI. Trimming pared 0 bases from V and 4 bases from J, leaving 12 bases between. CDR3: CASSESGSVSTEAFF. The CDR3 DNA reads as TGCGCCAGCAGTGAGTCAGGGAGTGTCAGCACTGAAGCTTTCTTT.

Turning to this clone: A junction boundary mismatches the germline segment, possibly from a read error. The chain employs TRBV11-3 and TRBJ2-1, with 9 bases aligning to TRBD1. In germline, CDR1 is SGHNT, CDR2 YENEEA. The CDR3 loop spans 15 amino acids. The CDR3 loop reads CASNLLQGAYNEQFF. The DNA for the CDR3 is TGTGCCAGCAACTTATTACAGGGGGCGTACAATGAGCAGTTCTTC.

There are a few counts of this clone. The rearrangement uses TRBV11-3 and TRBJ1-5; D is possibly TRBD1 (5 bases). Germline V gives CDR1 SGHNT, CDR2 YENEEA. Trimming removed 6 bases at V and 4 bases at J, with 16 bases between. CDR3 size: 15 residues. The CDR3 reads CASRGEPGRNQPQHF. The CDR3, as DNA: TGTGCCAGCAGAGGAGAACCAGGGAGAAATCAGCCCCAGCATTTT. The entire variable domain, with the rest obtained from reference TRBV11-3 and TRBJ1-5, is as follows: EAGVVQSPRYKIIEKKQPVAFWCNPISGHNTLYWYLQNLGQGPELLIRYENEEAVDDSQLPKDRFSAERLKGVDSTLKIQPAELGDSAVYLCASRGEPGRNQPQHFGDGTRLSIL.

The chain couples TRBV6-8 to TRBJ2-3; perhaps TRBD2 as D (5 bases). Germline-derived CDR1 and CDR2 are MNHGY and SAAAGT. V lost 5 bases to trimming and J lost 2 bases, with 23 bases between them. The CDR3 consists of 18 residues. The CDR3 DNA is TGTGCCAGCAGTGACCGGGGAATTCGTCTAGCATTCACAGATACGCAGTATTTT. Its protein is CASSDRGIRLAFTDTQYF.

This rearrangement joins TRBV18 to TRBJ2-5; TRBD1 might be the D (6 bases). The CDR3 extends over 15 amino acids. From germline, CDR1 is KGHSH and CDR2 LQKENI. Between the trimmed V and J ends, which lost 5 bases and 5 bases, there was a span of 18 bases. This CDR3 reads CASSTGTRSWETQYF. As DNA, the CDR3 is TGTGCCAGCTCAACAGGGACACGCTCCTGGGAGACCCAGTACTTC. The variable domain in full, with the rest retrieved from reference TRBV18 and TRBJ2-5, is NAGVMQNPRHLVRRRGQEARLRCSPMKGHSHVYWYRQLPEEGLKFMVYLQKENIIDESGMPKERFSAEFPKEGPSILRIQQVVRGDSAAYFCASSTGTRSWETQYFGPGTRLLVL.

CDR3 DNA sequence: TGTGCCAGCAGCTCCCTGGGACAGGGGGGTCATGGCTACACCTTC. The encoded protein is CASSSLGQGGHGYTF. The chain uses TRBV11-3 and TRBJ1-2; TRBD1 matches 11 bases. With V trimmed by 4 bases and J by 6 bases, 7 bases remained unmatched. This CDR3 is built from 15 residues. Germline CDR1 is SGHNT and CDR2 is YENEEA.

The chain recombines TRBV6-8 with TRBJ2-1; 11 bases match TRBD2. This CDR3 spans 15 amino acids. CDR1 is MNHGY and CDR2 is SAAAGT in the germline V gene. V lost 5 bases, J lost 2 bases, and 2 bases stayed unmatched. The DNA for the CDR3 is TGTGCCAGCAGTCTAGCGGGGGGTCCCTACAATGAGCAGTTCTTC. The encoded protein is CASSLAGGPYNEQFF.

This clone was observed a single time. The CDR3 DNA sequence: TGTGCCAGCAGCCTTAGTCAATCCCGCGGGGGAAGCACAGATACGCAGTATTTT. This encodes CASSLSQSRGGSTDTQYF. V usage is TRBV28 and J usage is TRBJ2-3, with TRBD2 identical over 7 bases. Trimming at V came to 6 bases and at J to 0 bases, leaving 15 bases not matched to a gene. Germline values: CDR1 MDHEN, CDR2 SYDVKM. CDR3 length: 18 amino acids.

This clone came up a few times. V and J are TRBV11-3 and TRBJ1-2, with 8 bases matching TRBD1. The CDR3 has 14 amino acids. V was pared by 5 bases and J by 4 bases, with 6 bases of the junction left unmatched. In germline, CDR1 is SGHNT, CDR2 YENEEA. CDR3 in DNA: TGTGCCAGCAGCACTCGACAGGGGCTCTATGGCTACACCTTC. This sequence encodes CASSTRQGLYGYTF.

J is TRBJ1-1 and V is TRBV19; D not certain. V shed 1 base and J shed 4 bases, with 1 base lying between them. This CDR3 is 11 amino acids long. CDR1 is LNHDA and CDR2 is SQIVND in the germline V gene (reference sequence). The CDR3, as DNA: TGTGCCAGTAGTATAGGCACTGAAGCTTTCTTT. It is translated as CASSIGTEAFF.

This chain links TRBV6-8 with TRBJ2-1; 11 bases are shared with TRBD2. This CDR3 is 16 amino acids long. The V segment lost 0 bases and the J segment 7 bases; nucleotides outside the gene matches: 5. Germline V gene sequence: CDR1 MNHGY, CDR2 SAAAGT. This CDR3 is CASSYSRSSGGNEQFF. For the CDR3, the DNA is TGTGCCAGCAGTTACTCGAGGTCTAGCGGGGGGAATGAGCAGTTCTTC.

In nucleotides, the CDR3 is TGCGCCAGCAGCCAAGGAGTTTGGGGGCCCCAGCATTTT. Protein sequence: CASSQGVWGPQHF. The chain uses TRBV1 and TRBJ1-5. TRBV1 is deemed a pseudogene. This CDR3 is built from 13 residues.